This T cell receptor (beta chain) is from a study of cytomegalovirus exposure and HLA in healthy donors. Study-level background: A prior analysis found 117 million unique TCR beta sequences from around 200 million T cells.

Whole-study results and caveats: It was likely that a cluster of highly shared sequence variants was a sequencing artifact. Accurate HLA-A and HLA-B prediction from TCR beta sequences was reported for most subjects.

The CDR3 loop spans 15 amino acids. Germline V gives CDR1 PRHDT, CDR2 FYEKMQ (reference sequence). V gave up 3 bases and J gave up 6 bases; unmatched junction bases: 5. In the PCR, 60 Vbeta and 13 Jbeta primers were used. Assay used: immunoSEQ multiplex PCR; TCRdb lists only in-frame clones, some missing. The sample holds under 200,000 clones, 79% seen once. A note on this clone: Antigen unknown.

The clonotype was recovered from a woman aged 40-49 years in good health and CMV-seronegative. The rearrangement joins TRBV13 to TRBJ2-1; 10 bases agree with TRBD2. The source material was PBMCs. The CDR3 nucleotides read TGTGCCAGCAGCTTCGGGCTAGCGGGAGTCAATGAGCAGTTCTTC. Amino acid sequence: CASSFGLAGVNEQFF.